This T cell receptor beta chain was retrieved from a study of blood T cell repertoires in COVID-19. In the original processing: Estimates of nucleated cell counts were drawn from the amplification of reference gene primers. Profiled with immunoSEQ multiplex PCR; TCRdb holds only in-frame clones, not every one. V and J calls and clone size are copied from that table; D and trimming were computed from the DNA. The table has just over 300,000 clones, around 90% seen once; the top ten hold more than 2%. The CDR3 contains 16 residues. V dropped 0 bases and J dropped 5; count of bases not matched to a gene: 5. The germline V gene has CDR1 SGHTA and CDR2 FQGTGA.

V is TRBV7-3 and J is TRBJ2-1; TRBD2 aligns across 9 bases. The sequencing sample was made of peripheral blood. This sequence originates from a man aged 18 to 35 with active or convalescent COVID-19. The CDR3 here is CASSLTSGSKNNEQFF. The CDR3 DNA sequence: TGTGCCAGCAGCTTAACTAGCGGGAGCAAAAACAATGAGCAGTTCTTC.